These 26 T cell receptor beta chains originate from one sample sequenced in a study of siplizumab effects on memory and regulatory T cells. Produced via immunoSEQ multiplex PCR; TCRdb's table is partial and in-frame only. The sample lists tens of thousands of clones, more than 80% occurring once. Sequencing input: CD8+ T cells sorted from blood. These receptor sequences come from a human donor in good health.

The chain combines TRBV7-6 with TRBJ1-5; D ambiguous. Trimming took off 5 bases at V and 0 bases at J, with 23 bases between the two ends. The CDR3 is made up of 19 amino acids. Germline V lookup: CDR1 SGHVS, CDR2 FNYEAQ. The CDR3: CASSPVAGTLINSNQPQHF. The CDR3 DNA reads as TGTGCCAGCAGCCCCGTCGCAGGAACTCTCATAAATAGCAATCAGCCCCAGCATTTT. Variable domain in full (rest from reference TRBV7-6 and TRBJ1-5): GAGVSQSPRYKVTKRGQDVALRCDPISGHVSLYWYRQALGQGPEFLTYFNYEAQQDKSGLPNDRFSAERPEGSISTLTIQRTEQRDSAMYRCASSPVAGTLINSNQPQHFGDGTRLSIL.

The count of this clone is one. The J gene is TRBJ2-3, the V gene TRBV7-3; D is unresolved. The CDR3 consists of 15 residues. Germline loops: CDR1 SGHTA, CDR2 FQGTGA. The V gene lost 2 bases and the J gene lost 2 bases, with 11 bases spanning the gap. CDR3 residues: CASSLGGYNTDTQYF. DNA for the CDR3: TGTGCCAGCAGCTTAGGCGGATATAACACAGATACGCAGTATTTT.

V usage is TRBV28 and J usage is TRBJ1-1; tentatively, D is TRBD1 (6 bases). Germline V gives CDR1 MDHEN, CDR2 SYDVKM. Trimming cost V 2 bases and J 5 bases, with 9 bases left between them. The CDR3 contains 13 residues. The CDR3 region has the DNA TGTGCCAGCAGTTTACGGGGGCTTACTGAAGCTTTCTTT. This gives the protein CASSLRGLTEAFF.

The rearrangement joins TRBV2 to TRBJ2-2; 7 bases match TRBD1. CDR1 and CDR2 from the germline V gene are SNHLY and FYNNEI. The CDR3 contains 15 residues. The V gene end was trimmed by 5 bases and the J gene end by 1 base; junction bases not matched to a gene: 4. Here the CDR3 reads CASSRTGGNTGELFF. DNA for the CDR3: TGTGCCAGCAGTCGGACAGGCGGGAACACCGGGGAGCTGTTTTTT.

This chain uses TRBV15 with TRBJ1-5; 7 nucleotides align to TRBD1. CDR3 size: 15 residues. Losses at the gene ends were 1 base for V and 2 bases for J; bases not matched to a gene: 2. Germline loops: CDR1 LNHNV, CDR2 YYDKDF (reference sequence). The CDR3 region is CATSRGQGGNQPQHF. CDR3 DNA: TGTGCCACCAGCAGAGGACAGGGTGGCAATCAGCCCCAGCATTTT. The full variable domain, in which reference TRBV15 and TRBJ1-5 provide the parts outside the CDR3, is DAMVIQNPRYQVTQFGKPVTLSCSQTLNHNVMYWYQQKSSQAPKLLFHYYDKDFNNEADTPDNFQSRRPNTSFCFLDIRSPGLGDTAMYLCATSRGQGGNQPQHFGDGTRLSIL.

This sequence joins TRBV29-1 and TRBJ1-2; 9 positions agree with TRBD1. Germline V gene data show CDR1 as SQVTM and CDR2 as ANQGSEA. With V trimmed by 6 bases and J by 6 bases, 8 bases remained unmatched. CDR3 length equals 13 residues. This chain's CDR3 is CSVPGTGWNGYTF. CDR3 coding DNA: TGCAGCGTCCCAGGGACAGGGTGGAATGGCTACACCTTC.

The J gene is TRBJ2-5, the V gene TRBV6-5; 7 bases map to TRBD2. The trim removed 2 bases at V and 1 base at J, leaving 4 bases unmatched. Germline-derived CDR1 and CDR2 are MNHEY and SVGAGI. The CDR3 is made up of 15 amino acids. The CDR3: CASSYGSGLQETQYF. In DNA form, the CDR3 reads TGTGCCAGCAGTTACGGTAGCGGGCTCCAAGAGACCCAGTACTTC.

V is TRBV9 and J is TRBJ2-7; either TRBD1 or TRBD2 may fit D (5 bases each). V lost 2 bases and J 4 bases, leaving 10 bases between the germline ends. The CDR3 totals 13 residues. Germline-derived CDR1 and CDR2 are SGDLS and YYNGEE. The CDR3, as DNA: TGTGCCAGCAGCGTGGGGACGGCATACGAGCAGTACTTC. Residues: CASSVGTAYEQYF.

This clone was observed once. The chain combines TRBV4-1 with TRBJ2-3; TRBD2 is a possible D gene (7 bases). The CDR3 contains 15 residues. V was shortened by 0 bases and J by 5 bases, with 12 bases between the two germline ends. The germline gives CDR1 MGHRA, CDR2 YSYEKL. The CDR3 protein is CASSQEGRGGDTQYF. In DNA, the CDR3 is TGCGCCAGCAGCCAAGAAGGTAGGGGGGGAGATACGCAGTATTTT.

The chain has TRBV30 and TRBJ2-7; a weak D match, TRBD1 (6 bases). CDR3 length: 12 residues. Trimming pared 5 bases from V and 6 bases from J, leaving 14 bases between. Germline CDR1 is GTSNPN and CDR2 is SVGIG (reference sequence). Here the CDR3 reads CAWSRGRGEQYF. CDR3 coding DNA: TGTGCCTGGTCGAGAGGCAGGGGCGAGCAGTACTTC. The variable domain in full, completed from reference TRBV30 and TRBJ2-7, reads SQTIHQWPATLVQPVGSPLSLECTVEGTSNPNLYWYRQAAGRGLQLLFYSVGIGQISSEVPQNLSASRPQDRQFILSSKKLLLSDSGFYLCAWSRGRGEQYFGPGTRLTVT.

The chain links TRBV5-6 to TRBJ2-1, with 7 bases fitting TRBD2. The J segment lost 2 bases and the V segment lost 0 bases, leaving 5 bases of the junction unmatched. This CDR3 comprises 16 residues. Germline CDR1 reads SGHDT; CDR2 reads YYEEEE. The CDR3 spells CASSLATSAPYNEQFF. The CDR3 DNA reads as TGTGCCAGCAGCTTGGCAACTAGCGCACCCTACAATGAGCAGTTCTTC.

In this sample, this clone turned up once. CDR3 residues: CASSLSEVGRPEKLFF. DNA for the CDR3: TGTGCCAGCAGCTTAAGTGAGGTGGGCAGGCCCGAAAAACTGTTTTTT. This sequence joins TRBV7-9 and TRBJ1-4, with D unclear. The CDR3 runs 16 residues. The V gene's germline CDR1 is SEHNR and CDR2 FQNEAQ (reference sequence). The V gene lost 2 bases and the J gene lost 8 bases, with 18 bases spanning the gap.

The chain is built from TRBV7-8 and TRBJ2-7, with D possibly being TRBD1 (6 bases). Trimming cost V 7 bases and J 0 bases, with 19 bases left between them. Per germline, CDR1 SGHVS and CDR2 FQNEAQ. The length of the CDR3 is 16 residues. DNA for the CDR3: TGTGCCAGCACAGGGGCTAGTCAAGAATACTCCTACGAGCAGTACTTC. Translation gives CASTGASQEYSYEQYF.

The chain recombines TRBV4-1 with TRBJ2-7, with a weak D call TRBD2 (5 bases). The CDR3 is 14 amino acids. Germline lookup yields CDR1 MGHRA and CDR2 YSYEKL. Deletions cut 4 bases from V and 2 bases from J, with 12 bases between. CDR3 bases: TGCGCCAGCAGCCCTAGCACAGCACCCTACGAGCAGTACTTC. It is translated as CASSPSTAPYEQYF.

The chain links TRBV7-9 to TRBJ1-3, with a weak D call TRBD1 (5 bases). From germline, CDR1 is SEHNR and CDR2 FQNEAQ (reference sequence). The CDR3 has 15 residues. V lost 1 base and J lost 6, with 13 bases in between. In DNA form, the CDR3 reads TGTGCCAGCAGCTTAGTCGCTGGGACCGCAAACACCATATATTTT. Its translation is CASSLVAGTANTIYF.

This chain uses TRBV29-1 with TRBJ2-3; tentatively, D is TRBD1 or TRBD2 (5 bases each). CDR1 and CDR2 from the germline V gene are SQVTM and ANQGSEA. V was cut by 3 bases and J by 0 bases, with 13 bases left in between. The CDR3 is made up of 15 amino acids. In DNA, the CDR3 is TGCAGCGTTGAGCTAGGGACGCCTAGCACAGATACGCAGTATTTT. It is translated as CSVELGTPSTDTQYF.

The chain couples TRBV9 to TRBJ1-2; 7 nucleotides agree with TRBD1. The CDR3 runs to 13 residues. Germline trimming cut 4 bases from V and 2 bases from J; bases unmatched to any gene: 2. Germline V gives CDR1 SGDLS, CDR2 YYNGEE. DNA for the CDR3: TGTGCCAGCAGCCAGGGGGGGAACTATGGCTACACCTTC. This gives the protein CASSQGGNYGYTF.

This clone showed up just once. The chain employs TRBV27 and TRBJ1-4; weak D call: TRBD1 (6 bases). Germline V gives CDR1 MNHEY, CDR2 SMNVEV (reference sequence). The CDR3 sequence is 16 residues long. V was shortened by 2 bases and J by 6 bases, with 16 bases between the two germline ends. The CDR3 nucleotides are TGTGCCAGCAGTTTAAGGTCCGGGACACCTTATGAAAAACTGTTTTTT. It is translated as CASSLRSGTPYEKLFF.

This chain connects TRBV7-3 to TRBJ2-2, with D unclear. The CDR3 loop spans 14 amino acids. V was clipped by 2 bases and J by 4 bases, with 8 bases between them. Per the germline V gene, CDR1 is SGHTA and CDR2 is FQGTGA. CDR3 sequence: CASSLEAITGELFF. The CDR3 DNA reads TGTGCCAGCAGCTTAGAAGCGATCACCGGGGAGCTGTTTTTT. Using reference TRBV7-3 and TRBJ2-2 for the parts outside the CDR3, the full variable domain is GAGVSQTPSNKVTEKGKYVELRCDPISGHTALYWYRQSLGQGPEFLIYFQGTGAADDSGLPNDRFFAVRPEGSVSTLKIQRTERGDSAVYLCASSLEAITGELFFGEGSRLTVL.

This clone was seen once. The chain joins TRBV9 to TRBJ2-3; 8 nucleotides line up with TRBD2. The CDR3 loop spans 17 amino acids. Germline values: CDR1 SGDLS, CDR2 YYNGEE. V shed 3 bases, J shed 3 bases, and the junction held 12 bases outside the gene matches. The CDR3 bases are TGTGCCAGCAGCGGAATTTCCGGGAGGGCGAGTACAGATACGCAGTATTTT. Encoded protein: CASSGISGRASTDTQYF. The complete variable domain, with remaining parts taken from reference TRBV9 and TRBJ2-3, reads DSGVTQTPKHLITATGQRVTLRCSPRSGDLSVYWYQQSLDQGLQFLIQYYNGEERAKGNILERFSAQQFPDLHSELNLSSLELGDSALYFCASSGISGRASTDTQYFGPGTRLTVL.

The chain employs TRBV6-5 and TRBJ2-1; TRBD2 matches at 12 bases. The CDR3 loop spans 14 amino acids. CDR1 is MNHEY and CDR2 is SVGAGI in the germline V gene. The V segment lost 5 bases and the J segment 7 bases; nucleotides outside the gene matches: 3. The CDR3 nucleotides read TGTGCCAGCAGTCCCGGGACTAGCGGGAATGAGCAGTTCTTC. Translation gives CASSPGTSGNEQFF.

The chain is built from TRBV14 and TRBJ1-1; D remains ambiguous. V lost 3 bases and J lost 4, with 3 bases in between. The CDR3 length is 11 residues. Germline loops: CDR1 SGHDN, CDR2 FVKESK. CDR3 in amino acids: CASSHGTEAFF. CDR3 nucleotide sequence: TGTGCCAGCAGCCACGGCACTGAAGCTTTCTTT.

The V and J genes are TRBV27 and TRBJ1-5, with no clear D. The CDR3 has 13 residues. V dropped 5 bases and J dropped 6 bases, with 11 bases sitting between them. CDR1 and CDR2 (germline): MNHEY, SMNVEV (reference sequence). The CDR3 DNA is TGTGCCAGCAGTCCGACCCGCCTTCAGCCCCAGCATTTT. Residues: CASSPTRLQPQHF.

This clone was detected only once. This chain uses TRBV29-1 with TRBJ2-1; D uncertain. The CDR3 has 11 amino acids. CDR1 is SQVTM, CDR2 ANQGSEA, per germline. Trimming removed 2 bases at V and 6 bases at J, with 5 bases between. CDR3 protein: CSVEWGNEQFF. In DNA, the CDR3 is TGCAGCGTTGAATGGGGCAATGAGCAGTTCTTC.

V and J are TRBV5-1 and TRBJ2-3, with D hard to call. V was clipped by 2 bases and J by 0 bases, with 1 base between them. This CDR3 has 12 residues. Germline CDR1 and CDR2: SGHRS and YFSETQ. The DNA of the CDR3 is TGCGCCAGCAGCTTTAGCACAGATACGCAGTATTTT. It specifies CASSFSTDTQYF.

The rearrangement uses TRBV30 and TRBJ2-7; TRBD1 aligns across 7 bases. Germline loops: CDR1 GTSNPN, CDR2 SVGIG (reference sequence). Trimming cost V 3 bases and J 7 bases; bases outside gene matches: 9. The CDR3 has 13 residues. CDR3 nucleotides: TGTGCCTGGAGGACAGGGATGCTGGGGGAGCAGTACTTC. Translated, it gives CAWRTGMLGEQYF.